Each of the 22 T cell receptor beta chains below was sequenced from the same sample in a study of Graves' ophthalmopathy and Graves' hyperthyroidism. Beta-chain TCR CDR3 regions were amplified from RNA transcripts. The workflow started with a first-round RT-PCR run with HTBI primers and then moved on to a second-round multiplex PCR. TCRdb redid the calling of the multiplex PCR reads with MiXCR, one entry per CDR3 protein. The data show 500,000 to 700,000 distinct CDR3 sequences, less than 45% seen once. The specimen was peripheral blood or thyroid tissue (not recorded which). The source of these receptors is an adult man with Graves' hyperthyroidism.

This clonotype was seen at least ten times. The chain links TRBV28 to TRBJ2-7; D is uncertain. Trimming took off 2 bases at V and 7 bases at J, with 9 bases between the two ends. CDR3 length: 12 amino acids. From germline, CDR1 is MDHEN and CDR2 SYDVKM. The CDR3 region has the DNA TGTGCCAGCAGTTTAACAGTAGGGGAGCAGTACTTC. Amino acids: CASSLTVGEQYF.

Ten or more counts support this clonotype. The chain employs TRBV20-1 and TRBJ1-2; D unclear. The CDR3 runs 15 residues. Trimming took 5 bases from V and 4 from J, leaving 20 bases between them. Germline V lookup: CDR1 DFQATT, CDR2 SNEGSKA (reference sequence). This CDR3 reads CSAAVRPPLRYGYTF. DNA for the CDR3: TGCAGTGCTGCGGTCCGACCTCCACTACGCTATGGCTACACCTTC.

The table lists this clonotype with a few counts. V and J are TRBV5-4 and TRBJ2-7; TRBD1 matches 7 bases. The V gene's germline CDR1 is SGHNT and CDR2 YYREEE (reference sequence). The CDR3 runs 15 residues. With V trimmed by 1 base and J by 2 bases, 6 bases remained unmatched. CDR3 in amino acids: CASSLSGTAAYEQYF. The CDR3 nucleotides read TGTGCCAGCAGCTTGTCTGGGACAGCTGCCTACGAGCAGTACTTC.

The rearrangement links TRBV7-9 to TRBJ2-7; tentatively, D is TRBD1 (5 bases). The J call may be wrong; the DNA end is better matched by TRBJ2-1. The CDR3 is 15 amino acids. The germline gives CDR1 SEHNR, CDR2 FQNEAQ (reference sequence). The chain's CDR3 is CASSPAGAGYNEQFF. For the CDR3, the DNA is TGTGCCAGCAGCCCCGCCGGTGCAGGGTACAATGAGCAGTTCTTC.

The DNA of the CDR3 is TGTGCCATCATGGGGACAGGGGGCCGCAAGCAGTACTTC. This gives the protein CAIMGTGGRKQYF. The J gene is TRBJ2-7, the V gene TRBV10-3; TRBD1 aligns across 12 bases. Germline V lookup: CDR1 ENHRY, CDR2 SYGVKD. This CDR3 has 13 residues. Trimming removed 7 bases from V and 8 bases from J; junction bases left unmatched: 6.

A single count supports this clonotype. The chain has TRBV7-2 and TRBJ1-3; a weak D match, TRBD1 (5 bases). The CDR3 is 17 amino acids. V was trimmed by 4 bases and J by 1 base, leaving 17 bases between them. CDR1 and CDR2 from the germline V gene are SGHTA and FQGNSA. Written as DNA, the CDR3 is TGTGCCAGCAGCTCCGGGCCCGGGACCGAGTCTGGAAACACCATATATTTT. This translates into CASSSGPGTESGNTIYF.

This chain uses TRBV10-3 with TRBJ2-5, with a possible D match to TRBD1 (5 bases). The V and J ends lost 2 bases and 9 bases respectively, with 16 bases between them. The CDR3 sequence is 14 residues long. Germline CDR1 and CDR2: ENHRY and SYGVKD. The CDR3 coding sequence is TGTGCCATCAGTGAGACAGGCGTCAGTCAGCCCCAGTACTTC. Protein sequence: CAISETGVSQPQYF.

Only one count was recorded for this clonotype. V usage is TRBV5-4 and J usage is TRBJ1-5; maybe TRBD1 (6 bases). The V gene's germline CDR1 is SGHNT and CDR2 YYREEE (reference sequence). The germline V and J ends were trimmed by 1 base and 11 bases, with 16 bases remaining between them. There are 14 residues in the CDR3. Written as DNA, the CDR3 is TGTGCCAGCAGCTTGCAGCCTCAAGGGGGGGCCCAGCATTTT. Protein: CASSLQPQGGAQHF.

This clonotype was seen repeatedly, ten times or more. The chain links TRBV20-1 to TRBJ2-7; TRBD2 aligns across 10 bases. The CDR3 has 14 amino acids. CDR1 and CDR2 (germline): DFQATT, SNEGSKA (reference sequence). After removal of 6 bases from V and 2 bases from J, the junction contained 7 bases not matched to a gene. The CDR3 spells CSARGTSDPYEQYF. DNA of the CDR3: TGCAGTGCCAGGGGGACTAGCGACCCCTACGAGCAGTACTTC.

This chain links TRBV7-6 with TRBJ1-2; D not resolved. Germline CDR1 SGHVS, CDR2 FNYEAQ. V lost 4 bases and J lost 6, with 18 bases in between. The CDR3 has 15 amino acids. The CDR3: CASSSPSTLGDGYTF. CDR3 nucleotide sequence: TGTGCCAGCAGCTCTCCCTCGACCCTGGGCGATGGCTACACCTTC.

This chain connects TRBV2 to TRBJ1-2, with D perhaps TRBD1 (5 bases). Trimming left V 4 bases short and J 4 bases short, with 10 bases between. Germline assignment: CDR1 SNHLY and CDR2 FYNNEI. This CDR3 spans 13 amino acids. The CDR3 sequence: CASSAGGSYGYTF. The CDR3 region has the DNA TGTGCCAGCAGTGCGGGGGGGAGCTATGGCTACACCTTC.

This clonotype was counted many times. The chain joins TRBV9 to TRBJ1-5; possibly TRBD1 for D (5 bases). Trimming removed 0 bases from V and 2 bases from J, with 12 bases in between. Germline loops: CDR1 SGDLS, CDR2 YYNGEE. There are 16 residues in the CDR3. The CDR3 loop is CASSVERGRGNQPQHF. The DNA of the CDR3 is TGTGCCAGCAGCGTAGAGAGGGGACGTGGCAATCAGCCCCAGCATTTT.

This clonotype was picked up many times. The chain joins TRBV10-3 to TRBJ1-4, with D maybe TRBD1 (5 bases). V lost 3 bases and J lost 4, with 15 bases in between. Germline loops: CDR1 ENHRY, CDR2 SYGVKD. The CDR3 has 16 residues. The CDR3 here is CAISDPGKGHNEKLFF. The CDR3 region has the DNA TGTGCCATCAGTGATCCCGGGAAGGGGCATAATGAAAAACTGTTTTTT.

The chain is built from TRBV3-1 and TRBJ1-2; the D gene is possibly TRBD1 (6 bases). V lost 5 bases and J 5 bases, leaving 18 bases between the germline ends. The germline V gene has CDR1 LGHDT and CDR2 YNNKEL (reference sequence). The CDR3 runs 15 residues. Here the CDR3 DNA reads TGTGCCAGCAGCGACCTACAGGGAGGGTATTATGGCTACACCTTC. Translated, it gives CASSDLQGGYYGYTF.

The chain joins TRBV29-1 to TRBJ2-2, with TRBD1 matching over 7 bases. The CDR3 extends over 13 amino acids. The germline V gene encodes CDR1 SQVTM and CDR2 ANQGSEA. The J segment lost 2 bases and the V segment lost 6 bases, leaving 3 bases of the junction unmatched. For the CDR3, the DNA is TGCAGCGTAGGGACAGATAACACCGGGGAGCTGTTTTTT. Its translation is CSVGTDNTGELFF.

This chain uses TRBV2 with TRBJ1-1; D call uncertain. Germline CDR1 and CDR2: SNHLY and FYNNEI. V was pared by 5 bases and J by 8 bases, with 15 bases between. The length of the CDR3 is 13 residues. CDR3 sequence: CASSPGGSLEAFF. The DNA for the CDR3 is TGTGCCAGCAGTCCCGGCGGAAGCTTAGAAGCTTTCTTT. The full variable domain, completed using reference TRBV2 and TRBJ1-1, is EPEVTQTPSHQVTQMGQEVILRCVPISNHLYFYWYRQILGQKVEFLVSFYNNEISEKSEIFDDQFSVERPDGSNFTLKIRSTKLEDSAMYFCASSPGGSLEAFFGQGTRLTVV.

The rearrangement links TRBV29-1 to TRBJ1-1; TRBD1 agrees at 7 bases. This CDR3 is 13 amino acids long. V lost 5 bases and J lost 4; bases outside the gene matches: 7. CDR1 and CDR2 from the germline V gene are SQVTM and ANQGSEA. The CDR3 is CSVTGTAFTEAFF. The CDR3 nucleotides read TGCAGCGTTACCGGGACAGCGTTCACTGAAGCTTTCTTT.

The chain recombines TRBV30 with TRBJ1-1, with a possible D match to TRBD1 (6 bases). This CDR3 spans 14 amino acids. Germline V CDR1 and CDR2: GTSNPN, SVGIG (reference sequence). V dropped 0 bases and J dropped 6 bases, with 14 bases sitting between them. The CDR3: CAWSVGAGGPEAFF. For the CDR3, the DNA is TGTGCCTGGAGTGTCGGGGCGGGGGGCCCTGAAGCTTTCTTT.

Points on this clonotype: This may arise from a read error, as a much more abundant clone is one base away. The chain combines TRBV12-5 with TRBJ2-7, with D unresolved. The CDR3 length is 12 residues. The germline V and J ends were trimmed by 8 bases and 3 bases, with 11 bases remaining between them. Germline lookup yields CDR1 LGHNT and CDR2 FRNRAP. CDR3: CASLRSVYEQYF. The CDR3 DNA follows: TGTGCTAGTTTGAGGAGTGTCTACGAGCAGTACTTC.

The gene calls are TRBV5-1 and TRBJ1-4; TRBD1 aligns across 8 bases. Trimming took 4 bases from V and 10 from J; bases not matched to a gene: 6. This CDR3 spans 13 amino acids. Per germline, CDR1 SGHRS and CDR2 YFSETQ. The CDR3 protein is CASSLQGAGKLFF. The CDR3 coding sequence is TGCGCCAGCAGCCTGCAGGGGGCTGGAAAACTGTTTTTT.

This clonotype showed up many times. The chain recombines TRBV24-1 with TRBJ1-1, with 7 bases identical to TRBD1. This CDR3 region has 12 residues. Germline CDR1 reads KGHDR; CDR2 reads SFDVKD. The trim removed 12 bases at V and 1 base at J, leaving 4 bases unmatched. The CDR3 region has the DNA TGTGCCTTGGACAGGCAGAACACTGAAGCTTTCTTT. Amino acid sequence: CALDRQNTEAFF.

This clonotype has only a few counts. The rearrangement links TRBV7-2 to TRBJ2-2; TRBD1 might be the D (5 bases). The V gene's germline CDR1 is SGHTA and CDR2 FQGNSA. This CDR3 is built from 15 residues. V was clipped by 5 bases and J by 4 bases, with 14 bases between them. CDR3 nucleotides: TGTGCCAGCAGCCCTCGGACAATCCTCACCGGGGAGCTGTTTTTT. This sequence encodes CASSPRTILTGELFF.